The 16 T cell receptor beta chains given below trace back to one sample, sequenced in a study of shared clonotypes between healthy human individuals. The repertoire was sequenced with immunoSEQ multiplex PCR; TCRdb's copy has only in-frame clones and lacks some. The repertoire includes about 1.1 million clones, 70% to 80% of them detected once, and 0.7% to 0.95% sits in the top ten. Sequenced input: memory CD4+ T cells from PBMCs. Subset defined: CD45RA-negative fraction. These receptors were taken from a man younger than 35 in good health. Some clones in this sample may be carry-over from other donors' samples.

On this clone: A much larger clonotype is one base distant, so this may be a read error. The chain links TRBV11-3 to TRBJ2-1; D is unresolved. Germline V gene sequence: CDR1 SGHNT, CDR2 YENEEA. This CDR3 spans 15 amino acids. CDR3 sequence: CASSPFEGPYNGQFF. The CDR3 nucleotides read TGTGCCAGCAGCCCCTTCGAAGGCCCCTACAATGGGCAGTTCTTC. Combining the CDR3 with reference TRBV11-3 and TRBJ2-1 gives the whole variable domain EAGVVQSPRYKIIEKKQPVAFWCNPISGHNTLYWYLQNLGQGPELLIRYENEEAVDDSQLPKDRFSAERLKGVDSTLKIQPAELGDSAVYLCASSPFEGPYNGQFFGPGTRLTVL.

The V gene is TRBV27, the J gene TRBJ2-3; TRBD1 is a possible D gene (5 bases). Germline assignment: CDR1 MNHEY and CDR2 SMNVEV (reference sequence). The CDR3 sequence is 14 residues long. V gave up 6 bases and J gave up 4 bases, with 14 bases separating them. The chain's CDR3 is CASRKLGEADTQYF. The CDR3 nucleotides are TGTGCCAGCAGGAAATTAGGGGAAGCAGATACGCAGTATTTT.

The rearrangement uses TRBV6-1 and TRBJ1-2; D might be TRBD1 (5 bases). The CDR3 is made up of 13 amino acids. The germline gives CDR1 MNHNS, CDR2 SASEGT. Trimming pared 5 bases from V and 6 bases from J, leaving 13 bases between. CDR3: CASSSPGPNGYTF. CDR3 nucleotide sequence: TGTGCCAGCAGTTCTCCGGGACCTAATGGCTACACCTTC.

CDR3 DNA sequence: TGTGCTAGTGGTTCGACCAGGGGGCAAAAGGATAGCAATCAGCCCCAGCATTTT. As protein: CASGSTRGQKDSNQPQHF. The J gene is TRBJ1-5, the V gene TRBV12-5; 8 bases align to TRBD1. The germline CDR1 and CDR2 sequences are LGHNT and FRNRAP. With 4 bases clipped from V and 0 bases from J, the junction kept 11 bases outside the gene matches. The CDR3 sequence is 18 residues long. Looking up the rest from reference TRBV12-5 and TRBJ1-5 gives the full variable domain: DARVTQTPRHKVTEMGQEVTMRCQPILGHNTVFWYRQTMMQGLELLAYFRNRAPLDDSGMPKDRFSAEMPDATLATLKIQPSEPRDSAVYFCASGSTRGQKDSNQPQHFGDGTRLSIL.

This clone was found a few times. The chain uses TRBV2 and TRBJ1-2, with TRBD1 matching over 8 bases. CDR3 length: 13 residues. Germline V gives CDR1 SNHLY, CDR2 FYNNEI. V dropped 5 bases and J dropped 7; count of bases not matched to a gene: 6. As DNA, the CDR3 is TGTGCCAGCAGTACAACAGGGGGAGCTGGCTACACCTTC. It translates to CASSTTGGAGYTF.

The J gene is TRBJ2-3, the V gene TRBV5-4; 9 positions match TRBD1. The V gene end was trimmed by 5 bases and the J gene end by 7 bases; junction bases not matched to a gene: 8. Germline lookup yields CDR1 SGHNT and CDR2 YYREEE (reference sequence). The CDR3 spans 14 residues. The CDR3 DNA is TGTGCCAGCAGGAAACAGGGGGCGACGTATACGCAGTATTTT. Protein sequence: CASRKQGATYTQYF.

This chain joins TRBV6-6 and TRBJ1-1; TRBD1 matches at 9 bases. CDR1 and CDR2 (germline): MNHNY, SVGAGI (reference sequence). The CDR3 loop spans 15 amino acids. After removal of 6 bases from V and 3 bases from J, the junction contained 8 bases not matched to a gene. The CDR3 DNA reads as TGTGCCAGCAGGGAACCACAGGGGGCGGACACTGAAGCTTTCTTT. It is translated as CASREPQGADTEAFF.

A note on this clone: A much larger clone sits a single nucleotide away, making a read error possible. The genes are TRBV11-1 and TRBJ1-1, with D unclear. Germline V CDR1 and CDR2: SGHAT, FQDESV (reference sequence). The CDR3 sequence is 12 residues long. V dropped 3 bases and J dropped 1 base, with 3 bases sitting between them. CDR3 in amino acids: CASSFRNTEAFF. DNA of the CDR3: TGTGCCAGCAGCTTTCGGAACACTGAAGCTTTCTTT. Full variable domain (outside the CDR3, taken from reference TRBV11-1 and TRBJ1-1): EAEVAQSPRYKITEKSQAVAFWCDPISGHATLYWYRQILGQGPELLVQFQDESVVDDSQLPKDRFSAERLKGVDSTLKIQPAELGDSAMYLCASSFRNTEAFFGQGTRLTVV.

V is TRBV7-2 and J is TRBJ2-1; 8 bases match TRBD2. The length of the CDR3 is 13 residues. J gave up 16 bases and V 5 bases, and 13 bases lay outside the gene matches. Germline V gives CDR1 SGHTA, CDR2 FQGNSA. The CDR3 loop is CASSPRGGLVVFF. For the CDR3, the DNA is TGTGCCAGCAGCCCCAGAGGGGGACTAGTGGTTTTCTTC.

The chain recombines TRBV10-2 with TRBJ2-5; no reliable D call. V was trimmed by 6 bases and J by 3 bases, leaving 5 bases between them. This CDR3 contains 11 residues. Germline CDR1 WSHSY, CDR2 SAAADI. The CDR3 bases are TGCGCCAGCAGACTAAAAGAGACCCAGTACTTC. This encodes CASRLKETQYF.

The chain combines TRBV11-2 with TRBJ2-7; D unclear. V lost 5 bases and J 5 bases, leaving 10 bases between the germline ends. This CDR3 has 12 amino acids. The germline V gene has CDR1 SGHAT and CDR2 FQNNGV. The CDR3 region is CASSPQMNEQYF. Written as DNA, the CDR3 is TGTGCCAGCAGCCCCCAAATGAACGAGCAGTACTTC.

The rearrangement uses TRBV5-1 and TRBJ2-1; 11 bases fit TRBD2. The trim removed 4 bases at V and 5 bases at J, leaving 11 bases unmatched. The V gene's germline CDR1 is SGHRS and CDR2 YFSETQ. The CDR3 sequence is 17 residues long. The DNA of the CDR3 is TGCGCCAGCAGCCCTGGGGGAACTAGCGGGAGCCACAATGAGCAGTTCTTC. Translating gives CASSPGGTSGSHNEQFF.

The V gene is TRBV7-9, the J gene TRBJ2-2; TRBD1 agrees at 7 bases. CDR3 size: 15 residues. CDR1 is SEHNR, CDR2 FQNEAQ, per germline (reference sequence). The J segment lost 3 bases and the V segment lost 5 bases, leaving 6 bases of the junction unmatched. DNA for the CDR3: TGTGCCAGCAGCCCGAATACAGGGGACACCGGGGAGCTGTTTTTT. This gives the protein CASSPNTGDTGELFF.

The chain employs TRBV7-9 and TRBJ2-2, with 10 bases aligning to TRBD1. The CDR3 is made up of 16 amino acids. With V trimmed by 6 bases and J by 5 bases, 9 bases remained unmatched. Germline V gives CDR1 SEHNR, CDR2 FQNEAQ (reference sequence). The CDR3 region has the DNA TGTGCCAGCAGGCCCGGGACAGGGGTGATGACCGGGGAGCTGTTTTTT. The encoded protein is CASRPGTGVMTGELFF.

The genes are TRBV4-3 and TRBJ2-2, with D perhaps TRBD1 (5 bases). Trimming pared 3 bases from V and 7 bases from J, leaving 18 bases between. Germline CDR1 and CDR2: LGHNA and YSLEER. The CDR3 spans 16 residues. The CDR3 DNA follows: TGCGCCAGCAGCCACCCCCGACCCCAGGGTCACGGGGAGCTGTTTTTT. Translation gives CASSHPRPQGHGELFF.

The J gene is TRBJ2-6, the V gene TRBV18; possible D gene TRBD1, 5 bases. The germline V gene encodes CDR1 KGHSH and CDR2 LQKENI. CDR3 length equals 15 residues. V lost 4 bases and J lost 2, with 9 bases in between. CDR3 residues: CASSQGVPGANVLTF. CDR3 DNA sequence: TGTGCCAGCTCACAAGGGGTCCCTGGGGCCAACGTCCTGACTTTC.